This T cell receptor beta chain is drawn from a study of blood T cell repertoires in COVID-19. Study in general: Donors in the United States, Italy and Spain gave samples during acute or convalescent COVID-19.

Seattle's cohort entered during active infection and was followed longitudinally. J gave up 10 bases and V 6 bases, and 14 bases lay outside the gene matches. This CDR3 has 15 residues. Germline-derived CDR1 and CDR2 are SNHLY and FYNNEI. As handled by the study authors: Nucleated cell counts were estimated from reference gene primer amplification. TCRdb's copy holds only in-frame clones and misses some; the assay was immunoSEQ multiplex PCR. Clone size and V and J calls were adopted from that table, with D and trimming inferred from the DNA. The sample lists about 180,000 clones, roughly 87% occurring once.

V and J are TRBV2 and TRBJ1-1; the match to TRBD1 covers 10 bases. This TCR derives from a woman between 65 and 79 years old with COVID-19, enrolled during active disease. Input material: peripheral blood. The CDR3 region is CASRTGQGPFLSAFF. For the CDR3, the DNA is TGTGCCAGCAGAACGGGACAGGGGCCGTTTCTCTCAGCTTTCTTT. The variable domain in full, with the rest retrieved from reference TRBV2 and TRBJ1-1, is EPEVTQTPSHQVTQMGQEVILRCVPISNHLYFYWYRQILGQKVEFLVSFYNNEISEKSEIFDDQFSVERPDGSNFTLKIRSTKLEDSAMYFCASRTGQGPFLSAFFGQGTRLTVV.